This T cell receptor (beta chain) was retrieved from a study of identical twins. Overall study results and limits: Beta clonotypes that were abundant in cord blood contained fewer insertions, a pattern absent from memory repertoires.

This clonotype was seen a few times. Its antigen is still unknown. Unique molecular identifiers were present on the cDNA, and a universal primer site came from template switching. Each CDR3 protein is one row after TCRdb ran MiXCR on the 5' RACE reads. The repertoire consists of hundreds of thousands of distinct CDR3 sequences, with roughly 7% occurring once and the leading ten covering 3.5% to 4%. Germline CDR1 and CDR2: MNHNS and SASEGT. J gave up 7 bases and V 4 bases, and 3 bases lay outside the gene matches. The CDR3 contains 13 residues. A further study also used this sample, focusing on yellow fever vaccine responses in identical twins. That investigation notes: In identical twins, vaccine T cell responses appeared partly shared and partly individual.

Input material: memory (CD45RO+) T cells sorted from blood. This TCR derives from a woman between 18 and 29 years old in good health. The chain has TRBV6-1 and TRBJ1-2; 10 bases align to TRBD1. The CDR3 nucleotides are TGTGCCAGCAGTGTCGGACAGGGGGTTGGCTACACCTTC. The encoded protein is CASSVGQGVGYTF.